The present T cell receptor (beta chain) was sequenced within a study of human versus mouse CDR3 diversity and MHC coevolution. Study-level findings and limits: Clonal inequality was lowest in most of the three human donors. Human CDR3s averaged more deletions and insertions than mouse CDR3s.

To note about this clone: Antigen: not known.

Produced via immunoSEQ multiplex PCR; TCRdb's table is partial and in-frame only. The sample shows around 77,000 clones, roughly 92% of them seen only once. This CDR3 comprises 13 residues. CDR1 and CDR2 (germline): GTSNPN, SVGIG (reference sequence). The V and J ends lost 0 bases and 2 bases respectively, with 7 bases between them. The receptor was isolated from a person aged 25 to 75 in good health. The rearrangement uses TRBV30 and TRBJ1-2; no definite D call. Sequences were obtained from naive CD4+ T cells from blood. Subset defined: CD45RO-negative CD62L-positive naive CD4 T cells. In DNA, the CDR3 is TGTGCCTGGAGTGTTGGTCAGAACTATGGCTACACCTTC. It yields the protein CAWSVGQNYGYTF.